The clone carrying this T cell receptor (beta chain) was observed a handful of times. Its antigen is unknown. This entry is derived from a study of T cell repertoires in cytomegalovirus infection. At the level of the study: Based on public TCR beta signatures, there were indications of CMV infection and of a matching HLA type.

One entry per CDR3 protein results from TCRdb running MiXCR on the reads. The table shows roughly 990,000 distinct CDR3 sequences, with approximately 30% occurring only once. Notes on the study in general: The cumulative frequency of public TCR beta families distinguished individuals who carried CMV together with the relevant HLA. HLA-C-restricted CMV clonotypes gave the most frequent clonotype in two of eight donors.

The starting material was cultured CD8+ T cells from PBMCs, obtained from culture after CMV antigen stimulation. This sequence was found in a human donor in good health (CMV status not recorded). Some clones in this sample may be carry-over from other donors' samples.

CDR3 sequence reads: CASILAGDGTDTQYF. The CDR3 DNA reads TGTGCCAGCATCCTAGCGGGTGATGGCACAGATACGCAGTATTTT. The chain couples TRBV12-3 or TRBV12-4 to TRBJ2-3; TRBD2 matches at 8 bases. CDR3 size: 15 residues. V was pared by 7 bases and J by 1 base, with 7 bases of the junction left unmatched.